This T cell receptor beta chain was sequenced for a study of early T cells in non-severe SARS-CoV-2 infection (dated by TCRdb to the early 2020s). With regard to the full study: Because TCR sequencing relied on bulk RNA taken from unsorted whole blood, pairing of alpha and beta chains was not possible. Paper-wide results and their limitations: VDJdb matching was skewed toward anti-spike CD8 responses and likely underestimated virus-specific expansions by missing private and CD4 specificities.

Details on this clonotype: Its binding antigen is unknown. Base qualities are missing; no much larger clone stands one base away.

The library was generated by 5' RACE. The run used a NextSeq 500. In the TCR library protocol, unique molecular identifiers were attached to individual cDNA molecules to correct for PCR bias and sequencing error. Both TCR alpha and beta chains were sequenced, and tight co-correlation was observed between alpha and beta sequence abundances in each sample. The authors processed their data as follows. Decombinator V4 was used to annotate the V gene, J gene and CDR3 of the TCR sequences. Expanded TCRs were defined as changing significantly between any two time points under a Poisson model with p below 0.0001. TCR abundances were normalised to the total number of TCRs sequenced in each sample and reported as counts per million. MAIT TCRs were defined by TRAV1-2 paired with TRAJ12, TRAJ20 or TRAJ33, and iNKT TCRs by TRAV10 paired with TRAJ18. A search of VDJdb, accessed on 1 November 2021, was run for TCRs annotated to CMV, EBV and SARS-CoV-2, with TCRs annotated for multiple antigens excluded. Through fastp at Q25 and MiXCR, TCRdb rebuilt clones from the public reads, retaining in-frame beta chains. Each CDR3 protein appears once, grouped with its most common genes and DNA. The V and J calls here are based on TCRdb, not the publication. Here the sample has fewer than 65,000 distinct CDR3 sequences; around 9.3% occur a single time. The top ten clonotypes cover around 21% of the sample.

Set within a cohort of healthcare workers in London, UK, this nested case-control study involved weekly PCR testing of nasopharyngeal swabs along with blood sampling. Healthcare workers were recruited during the week of the UK lockdown, between 23 and 31 March 2020, and followed weekly for up to roughly 16 weeks. The CDR3 sequence holds 16 residues, the cysteine and phenylalanine included. The sequence is cut down to CDR3 DNA, 48 bases in frame from base 1. CDR1 SGHTA and CDR2 FQGTGA are derived from the germline V gene. The junction shows trimming of 5 bases on V and 1 base on J, plus 17 bases between the germline ends.

The chain was built from TRBV7-3 and TRBJ1-1; there is no confident call for the D gene. Material: whole blood. The sequence was obtained from an adult who was a healthcare worker with PCR-confirmed SARS-CoV-2 infection or an uninfected control (not recorded which). CDR3 region: CASSPSPVARNTEAFF. The DNA is TGTGCCAGCAGCCCCTCACCTGTCGCAAGGAACACTGAAGCTTTCTTT.